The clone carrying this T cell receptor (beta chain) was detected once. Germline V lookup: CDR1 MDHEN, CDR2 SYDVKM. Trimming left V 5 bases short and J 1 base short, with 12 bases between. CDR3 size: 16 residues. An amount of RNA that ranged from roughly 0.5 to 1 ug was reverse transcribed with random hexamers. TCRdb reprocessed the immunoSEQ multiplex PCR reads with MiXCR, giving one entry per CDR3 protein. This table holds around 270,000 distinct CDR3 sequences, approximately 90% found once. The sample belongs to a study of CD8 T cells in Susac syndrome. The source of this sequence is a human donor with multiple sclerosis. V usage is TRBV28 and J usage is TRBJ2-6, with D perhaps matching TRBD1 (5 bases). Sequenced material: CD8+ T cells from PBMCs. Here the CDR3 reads CASSPLSGSGANVLTF. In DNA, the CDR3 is TGTGCCAGCAGTCCATTATCAGGGTCTGGGGCCAACGTCCTGACTTTC.